The 27 T cell receptor beta chains below all came from one sample that was sequenced in a study of T-cell memory formation after mild COVID-19. TCRdb analysed the 5' RACE reads with MiXCR anew, one entry per CDR3 protein. The table lists hundreds of thousands of distinct CDR3 sequences, 20% to 25% of them singletons. Sequenced input: PBMCs or a T cell subset sorted from them (not recorded which). These receptors all stem from an adult woman who had mild COVID-19 (a few samples of this study predate the infection). Cell type and time point are not known.

V is TRBV24-1 and J is TRBJ2-3, with 11 bases aligning to TRBD1. V dropped 5 bases and J dropped 4; count of bases not matched to a gene: 10. The CDR3 sequence is 17 residues long. Germline V gives CDR1 KGHDR, CDR2 SFDVKD. In nucleotides, the CDR3 is TGTGCCACCAGTGTCGCCGGACAGGGGGCTGGGGCAGATACGCAGTATTTT. Protein: CATSVAGQGAGADTQYF.

The sample holds many counts of this clonotype. This sequence joins TRBV29-1 and TRBJ2-1, with 10 bases that match TRBD1. The V and J ends lost 5 bases and 7 bases, in that order; junction bases with no gene match: 2. The CDR3 totals 12 residues. CDR1 and CDR2 from the germline V gene are SQVTM and ANQGSEA. The DNA for the CDR3 is TGCAGCGTTTTGGACAGGGGGAATGAGCAGTTCTTC. It specifies CSVLDRGNEQFF.

V and J are TRBV2 and TRBJ2-5; TRBD1 is a possible D gene (5 bases). The CDR3 totals 15 residues. The germline gives CDR1 SNHLY, CDR2 FYNNEI. V lost 6 bases and J lost 3, with 17 bases in between. The CDR3 sequence is CASSAPEGVEETQYF. CDR3 sequence (DNA): TGTGCCAGCAGCGCCCCCGAAGGGGTGGAAGAGACCCAGTACTTC.

The chain uses TRBV5-4 and TRBJ1-2, with 10 bases aligning to TRBD1. The V segment lost 5 bases and the J segment 6 bases; nucleotides outside the gene matches: 4. Germline V gene data show CDR1 as SGHNT and CDR2 as YYREEE (reference sequence). The CDR3 contains 13 residues. The CDR3 loop is CASRRTGGNGYTF. CDR3 in DNA: TGTGCCAGCAGAAGGACAGGGGGGAATGGCTACACCTTC.

This sequence joins TRBV3-1 and TRBJ2-7, with D perhaps TRBD2 (5 bases). Trimming stripped 4 bases from V and 3 bases from J, with 16 bases between. The germline V gene encodes CDR1 LGHDT and CDR2 YNNKEL (reference sequence). The CDR3 length is 15 residues. CDR3 amino acids: CASSPASGRNYEQYF. The CDR3, as DNA: TGTGCCAGCAGCCCGGCGAGCGGTCGGAACTACGAGCAGTACTTC.

This clonotype occurred a few times. The V call is TRBV6-2 or TRBV6-3, the J call TRBJ2-3; D uncertain. Germline loops: CDR1 MNHEY, CDR2 SVGEGT. Trimming removed 5 bases from V and 0 bases from J, with 12 bases in between. The CDR3 runs 15 residues. The CDR3 bases are TGTGCCAGCAGTCCTGGACCCACTAGCACAGATACGCAGTATTTT. It translates to CASSPGPTSTDTQYF.

This chain joins TRBV7-8 and TRBJ1-2; 7 nucleotides agree with TRBD1. Germline V gives CDR1 SGHVS, CDR2 FQNEAQ. After removal of 5 bases from V and 5 bases from J, the junction contained 8 bases not matched to a gene. This CDR3 contains 14 residues. The CDR3 spells CASSPDRRTYGYTF. The CDR3, as DNA: TGTGCCAGCAGCCCGGACAGGCGAACTTATGGCTACACCTTC.

This clonotype turned up a few times. This rearrangement joins TRBV20-1 to TRBJ2-5; TRBD2 agrees at 14 bases. Germline V gene lookup returns CDR1 DFQATT and CDR2 SNEGSKA (reference sequence). CDR3 length equals 16 residues. The ends lost 4 bases at V and 4 bases at J; junction bases unmatched: 8. DNA for the CDR3: TGCAGTGCTACCAACAGGACTAGCGGGGGGCCAGAGACCCAGTACTTC. It encodes CSATNRTSGGPETQYF.

This clonotype was seen a handful of times. The rearrangement joins TRBV19 to TRBJ1-1; 7 nucleotides match TRBD1. The CDR3 extends over 15 amino acids. Germline V gene sequence: CDR1 LNHDA, CDR2 SQIVND (reference sequence). Germline trimming cut 3 bases from V and 5 bases from J; bases unmatched to any gene: 9. The CDR3 region is CASSISGTGATEAFF. The CDR3 DNA follows: TGTGCCAGTAGTATTAGCGGAACAGGGGCGACTGAAGCTTTCTTT.

This chain connects TRBV7-9 to TRBJ2-7, with D perhaps matching TRBD2 (6 bases). The germline CDR1 and CDR2 sequences are SEHNR and FQNEAQ (reference sequence). V was pared by 6 bases and J by 10 bases, with 16 bases between. The CDR3 length is 12 residues. The CDR3 region has the DNA TGTGCCAGCAGTAAAGGGACTGCAAGTCAGTACTTC. This sequence encodes CASSKGTASQYF.

The rearrangement uses TRBV12-2 and TRBJ1-5; TRBD1 is the table's D call and was not checked against the DNA. TRBV12-2 is labeled a pseudogene. The CDR3 is 15 amino acids. The CDR3 DNA reads as TGTGCAAGTCGCCCGACAGGGAGTGACAATCAGCCCCAGCATTTT. It codes for CASRPTGSDNQPQHF.

This sequence joins TRBV5-1 and TRBJ1-4; D unresolved. The CDR3 has 16 residues. V lost 0 bases, J lost 3 bases, and 12 bases lay in between. Germline CDR1 reads SGHRS; CDR2 reads YFSETQ. The CDR3 loop is CASSLGATRSNEKLFF. CDR3 sequence (DNA): TGCGCCAGCAGCTTGGGCGCGACGAGGTCTAATGAAAAACTGTTTTTT.

The chain couples TRBV5-1 to TRBJ2-6; D is perhaps TRBD1 or TRBD2 (5 bases each). The V gene's germline CDR1 is SGHRS and CDR2 YFSETQ. Trimming stripped 9 bases from V and 4 bases from J, with 14 bases between. The CDR3 covers 14 residues. CDR3 sequence: CATRGDPGANVLTF. The DNA of the CDR3 is TGCGCCACCAGAGGGGACCCAGGGGCCAACGTCCTGACTTTC.

The rearrangement links TRBV5-1 to TRBJ2-7; 7 bases line up with TRBD1. The CDR3 contains 13 residues. CDR1 is SGHRS, CDR2 YFSETQ, per germline. V dropped 4 bases and J dropped 5; count of bases not matched to a gene: 6. The chain's CDR3 is CASSANRGDEQYF. CDR3 coding DNA: TGCGCCAGCAGCGCAAACAGGGGCGACGAGCAGTACTTC. The complete variable domain, with remaining parts taken from reference TRBV5-1 and TRBJ2-7, reads KAGVTQTPRYLIKTRGQQVTLSCSPISGHRSVSWYQQTPGQGLQFLFEYFSETQRNKGNFPGRFSGRQFSNSRSEMNVSTLELGDSALYLCASSANRGDEQYFGPGTRLTVT.

This clonotype has only a few counts. The J gene is TRBJ1-1, the V gene TRBV12-3 or TRBV12-4; D is possibly TRBD1 (5 bases). The V and J ends lost 5 bases and 3 bases respectively, with 16 bases between them. The CDR3 totals 15 residues. CDR3 sequence (DNA): TGTGCCAGCAGTCCCGATGGGGGACCCGACACTGAAGCTTTCTTT. Translating gives CASSPDGGPDTEAFF.

This sequence joins TRBV24-1 and TRBJ2-3; unclear D gene. Germline lookup yields CDR1 KGHDR and CDR2 SFDVKD. The CDR3 is 15 residues long. The V end lost 8 bases, the J end lost 0 bases, and 14 bases lay between the germline ends. The CDR3 region is CATTARQASTDTQYF. CDR3 DNA sequence: TGTGCCACCACCGCCCGCCAGGCCAGCACAGATACGCAGTATTTT.

Ten or more counts support this clonotype. The chain uses TRBV4-1 and TRBJ1-5, with D unresolved. V was cut by 0 bases and J by 6 bases, with 6 bases left in between. The CDR3 covers 13 residues. Germline-derived CDR1 and CDR2 are MGHRA and YSYEKL. CDR3 bases: TGCGCCAGCAGCCAAGATAAAGGTCAGCCCCAGCATTTT. Its translation is CASSQDKGQPQHF.

This clonotype was seen a handful of times. This sequence joins TRBV29-1 and TRBJ2-5, with no clear D. Germline CDR1 is SQVTM and CDR2 is ANQGSEA. This CDR3 is built from 13 residues. V was clipped by 1 base and J by 5 bases, with 11 bases between them. CDR3 sequence (DNA): TGCAGCGTTGAAGGAGGCAGAAGGGAGACCCAGTACTTC. Encoded protein: CSVEGGRRETQYF.

This clonotype was seen only a few times. The gene calls are TRBV7-8 and TRBJ1-1; D unclear. Trimming removed 1 base at V and 5 bases at J, with 8 bases between. CDR1 and CDR2 from the germline V gene are SGHVS and FQNEAQ. The CDR3 runs 13 residues. In DNA form, the CDR3 reads TGTGCCAGCAGCTTAGTATCGGGAACTGAAGCTTTCTTT. Encoded protein: CASSLVSGTEAFF.

The chain joins TRBV15 to TRBJ2-2, with D uncertain. This CDR3 is 16 amino acids long. V lost 1 base, J lost 6 bases, and 15 bases lay in between. Germline-derived CDR1 and CDR2 are LNHNV and YYDKDF (reference sequence). CDR3 amino acids: CATSRAGVTRAGELFF. The CDR3 DNA sequence: TGTGCCACCAGCAGAGCTGGCGTTACGAGAGCCGGGGAGCTGTTTTTT.

The chain has TRBV5-1 and TRBJ2-5, with a possible D match to TRBD1 (6 bases). CDR3 length: 15 residues. Germline V gene lookup returns CDR1 SGHRS and CDR2 YFSETQ. With 4 bases removed from V and 5 bases from J, the gap between germline ends came to 18 bases. The CDR3: CASSPRGGPSETQYF. The DNA of the CDR3 is TGCGCCAGCAGCCCGCGAGGGGGACCATCGGAGACCCAGTACTTC.

This clonotype was picked up a small number of times. This chain uses TRBV18 with TRBJ1-1; a possible D gene is TRBD1 (5 bases). Germline V gene lookup returns CDR1 KGHSH and CDR2 LQKENI. The CDR3 sequence is 14 residues long. Trimming stripped 3 bases from V and 4 bases from J, with 12 bases between. This CDR3 is CASSPLGGGTEAFF. The CDR3 region has the DNA TGTGCCAGCTCACCGCTCGGGGGAGGCACTGAAGCTTTCTTT. Complete variable domain (other parts from reference TRBV18 and TRBJ1-1): NAGVMQNPRHLVRRRGQEARLRCSPMKGHSHVYWYRQLPEEGLKFMVYLQKENIIDESGMPKERFSAEFPKEGPSILRIQQVVRGDSAAYFCASSPLGGGTEAFFGQGTRLTVV.

This clonotype has a handful of counts. CDR3 loop: CSARDTGGGWYGYTF. As DNA, the CDR3 is TGCAGTGCTAGAGATACAGGGGGCGGATGGTATGGCTACACCTTC. The V and J genes are TRBV20-1 and TRBJ1-2; 9 positions agree with TRBD1. The CDR3 is 15 residues long. V trimming: 0 bases; J trimming: 5 bases; junction bases outside the gene matches: 7. CDR1 DFQATT and CDR2 SNEGSKA come from the germline V gene (reference sequence).

This clonotype was recorded many times. The chain combines TRBV20-1 with TRBJ2-3; the match to TRBD2 covers 7 bases. The germline CDR1 and CDR2 sequences are DFQATT and SNEGSKA (reference sequence). The CDR3 has 16 residues. The V gene end was trimmed by 0 bases and the J gene end by 4 bases; junction bases not matched to a gene: 10. The CDR3 loop is CSARDGMAGVADTQYF. CDR3 DNA sequence: TGCAGTGCTAGAGATGGGATGGCGGGAGTTGCAGATACGCAGTATTTT.

The gene calls are TRBV7-9 and TRBJ1-2; 8 bases are a match to TRBD1. V was pared by 8 bases and J by 7 bases, with 12 bases of the junction left unmatched. This CDR3 region has 14 residues. CDR1 is SEHNR, CDR2 FQNEAQ, per germline (reference sequence). The CDR3 sequence is CASGDVDRVGGYTF. In nucleotides, the CDR3 is TGTGCCAGCGGGGACGTGGACAGGGTTGGTGGCTACACCTTC.

Notes on this clonotype: At one end, the junction sequence differs from germline, possibly due to a read error. The rearrangement links TRBV7-7 to TRBJ1-6, with 7 nucleotides matching TRBD1. CDR3 length: 14 residues. Germline CDR1 is SSHAT and CDR2 is FNYEAQ (reference sequence). The CDR3 nucleotides read TGCACGAGGGGGCCCCACCACTATAATTCACCCCTCCACTTT. Translated: CTRGPHHYNSPLHF. The complete variable domain, with remaining parts taken from reference TRBV7-7 and TRBJ1-6, reads GAGVSQSPRYKVTKRGQDVTLRCDPISSHATLYWYQQALGQGPEFLTYFNYEAQPDKSGLPSDRFSAERPEGSISTLTIQRTEQRDSAMYRCTRGPHHYNSPLHFGNGTRLTVT.

There are a few counts of this clonotype. The chain has TRBV7-2 and TRBJ1-6; D possibly corresponds to TRBD1 (5 bases). V shed 5 bases and J shed 10 bases, with 18 bases lying between them. The CDR3 is 15 residues long. Germline CDR1 and CDR2: SGHTA and FQGNSA. CDR3 in DNA: TGTGCCAGCAGCCCTGCCCAGGGTCGAGAGTCACCCCTCCACTTT. Its translation is CASSPAQGRESPLHF.